Listed below are T cell receptor beta chains from one sample, sequenced in a study of a mutant IDH1 vaccine in newly diagnosed glioma. Sequencing was performed with immunoSEQ multiplex PCR; in TCRdb, only in-frame clones are kept and a portion is missing. The sample lists more than 55,000 clones; 80% to 90% were seen once. No antigens are known for them. The source was PBMCs, collected from a glioma patient whose treatment included an IDH1 peptide vaccine. The receptors were sampled from a man in his thirties or forties with glioma. CDR3s include the opening cysteine and the closing phenylalanine or tryptophan. D genes are given only for firm matches. The size of a clone is reported for some rows only, either as once, few or many, or as a class for expanded clones.

v_gene	j_gene	abundance	d_gene	CDR3nt	CDR3aa
TRBV7-2	TRBJ2-7	NA	NA	TGTGCCAGCAGCTTGGGGGGCCGGGCCTACGAGCAGTACTTC	CASSLGGRAYEQYF
TRBV12-5	TRBJ1-2	NA	TRBD1	TGTGCTAGTGGCTGGGACAGTTCTAACTATGGCTACACCTTC	CASGWDSSNYGYTF
TRBV6-1	TRBJ2-7	NA	NA	TGTGCCAGCAGTCCCCGGGACATCTCCTACGAGCAGTACTTC	CASSPRDISYEQYF
TRBV19	TRBJ1-2	NA	NA	TGTGCCAGCACAGTGGCGGGGTTTGGCTATGGCTACACCTTC	CASTVAGFGYGYTF
TRBV19	TRBJ1-2	NA	TRBD1	TGTGCCAGTAGCGACAGGGGCGCCTTTGGCTACACCTTC	CASSDRGAFGYTF
TRBV11-2	TRBJ2-3	NA	NA	TGTGCCAGCAGCTTACGACAAGGCGCAGATACGCAGTATTTT	CASSLRQGADTQYF
TRBV7-9	TRBJ1-2	few	TRBD1	TGTGCCAGCAGCGCCGGGACAGGACCTAACTATGGCTACACCTTC	CASSAGTGPNYGYTF
TRBV28	TRBJ1-6	NA	NA	TGTGCCAGCAAATCGCCCTATAATTCACCCCTCCACTTT	CASKSPYNSPLHF
TRBV2	TRBJ1-5	NA	NA	TGTGCCAGCAGTGACATCGGGTACCAGCAGCCCCAGCATTTT	CASSDIGYQQPQHF
TRBV5-1	TRBJ2-1	NA	TRBD2	TGCGCCAGCAGCAGGGGACTAGCGGGGGCTTACAATGAGCAGTTCTTC	CASSRGLAGAYNEQFF
TRBV11-3	TRBJ1-1	NA	NA	TGTGCCAGCAGTCTCCGGAGGGACACTGAAGCTTTCTTT	CASSLRRDTEAFF
TRBV29-1	TRBJ1-2	NA	NA	TGCAGCGTTGATGGGTCCCGGGCCACTACCTATGGCTACACCTTC	CSVDGSRATTYGYTF
TRBV5-1	TRBJ2-5	NA	TRBD2	TGCGCCAGCAGAGGCGCGGGACTAGCGATCCAAGAGACCCAGTACTTC	CASRGAGLAIQETQYF
TRBV5-6	TRBJ2-7	NA	TRBD2	TGTGCCAGCAGCTTTAGCGGGGTCTACGAGCAGTACTTC	CASSFSGVYEQYF
TRBV29-1	TRBJ1-6	NA	TRBD1	TGCAGCGTTACCGCCGGGACAGGGAATTCACCCCTCCACTTT	CSVTAGTGNSPLHF
TRBV9	TRBJ1-6	NA	NA	TGTGCCAGCAGCGGGGGACAAGGGAATTCACCCCTCCACTTT	CASSGGQGNSPLHF
TRBV13	TRBJ2-5	once	NA	TGTGCCAGCAGCTTAGTACTAGAAGAGACCCAGTACTTC	CASSLVLEETQYF
TRBV6-5	TRBJ1-6	NA	NA	TGTGCCAGCAGTCTGGACAGCTATAATTCACCCCTCCACTTT	CASSLDSYNSPLHF
TRBV5-8	TRBJ2-1	NA	TRBD1	TGTGCCAGCAGCCAACAGGGGCTCTCCTACAATGAGCAGTTCTTC	CASSQQGLSYNEQFF
TRBV30	TRBJ1-5	NA	NA	TGTGCCTGGAGTTATGACAGCAATCAGCCCCAGCATTTT	CAWSYDSNQPQHF
TRBV5-1	TRBJ2-3	NA	TRBD1	TGCGCCAGCAGCTCCACAGGGGGCGACGATACGCAGTATTTT	CASSSTGGDDTQYF
TRBV15	TRBJ1-1	NA	NA	TGTGCCACCAGCAGAGATCAGGGGTCTGAAGCTTTCTTT	CATSRDQGSEAFF
TRBV18	TRBJ1-2	few	TRBD1	TGTGCCAGCTCACCCCCGGGACAGGGACATGGCTACACCTTC	CASSPPGQGHGYTF
TRBV5-6	TRBJ1-3	NA	TRBD1	TGTGCCAGCAGCCCGGGGACAGGGACCTCTGGAAACACCATATATTTT	CASSPGTGTSGNTIYF
TRBV28	TRBJ2-7	once	NA	TGTGCCAGCAGTTTATCCCTGCGGGTCTCCTACGAGCAGTACTTC	CASSLSLRVSYEQYF
TRBV5-6	TRBJ2-6	NA	NA	TGTGCCAGCAGCTTTATAGAAATTGGGGCCAACGTCCTGACTTTC	CASSFIEIGANVLTF
TRBV6-1	TRBJ2-7	NA	TRBD1	TGTGCCAGCAGTGAAGCGACGACAGGGGCCTCATACCGCAACGAGCAGTACTTC	CASSEATTGASYRNEQYF
TRBV5-1	TRBJ1-1	NA	NA	TGCGCCAGCAGCTACGCCTACTTACAAGGTGACACTGAAGCTTTCTTT	CASSYAYLQGDTEAFF
TRBV4-2	TRBJ2-7	NA	NA	TGTGCCAGCAGGACGATTGGGGGGAACAGGGAGCAGTACTTC	CASRTIGGNREQYF
TRBV4-1	TRBJ1-2	NA	NA	TGCGCCAGCAGCCAAGTAGGTGGACAGTCTTATGGCTACACCTTC	CASSQVGGQSYGYTF
TRBV11-3	TRBJ2-7	NA	TRBD1	TGTGCCAGCAGCCGAGGACAGGGGGCCTACGAGCAGTACTTC	CASSRGQGAYEQYF
TRBV5-8	TRBJ1-2	NA	NA	TGTGCCAGCTATACTCCGGGACAACCTAACTATGGCTACACCTTC	CASYTPGQPNYGYTF
TRBV5-1	TRBJ2-1	NA	NA	TGCGCCAGCAGCTTGACAGACAATGAGCAGTTCTTC	CASSLTDNEQFF
TRBV6-1	TRBJ2-7	NA	NA	TGTGCCAGCTCAGAGGGGCGGTTCGAGCAGTACTTC	CASSEGRFEQYF
TRBV10-3	TRBJ1-1	NA	TRBD1	TGTGCCATCAGTGATGTAGGGACAGGGAACACTGAAGCTTTCTTT	CAISDVGTGNTEAFF
TRBV2	TRBJ1-2	NA	NA	TGTGCCAGCAGGGTTTCTTCCGGGCGTTATGGCTACACCTTC	CASRVSSGRYGYTF
TRBV7-6	TRBJ1-3	NA	NA	TGTGCCAGCAGCTTAGAGTCGGGGGGATCTACTTACTCTGGAAACACCATATATTTT	CASSLESGGSTYSGNTIYF
TRBV13	TRBJ2-1	NA	TRBD1	TGTGCCAGCAGCTTAGGACAGGGGGCCTACAATGAGCAGTTCTTC	CASSLGQGAYNEQFF
TRBV4-2	TRBJ1-2	once	NA	TGTGCCAGCAGCCAATTCTCCCGGGACGGATATGGCTACACCTTC	CASSQFSRDGYGYTF
TRBV29-1	TRBJ2-6	NA	NA	TGCAGCGTCCCAGATCCTATGGGCGGAAGCTCTGGGGCCAACGTCCTGACTTTC	CSVPDPMGGSSGANVLTF
TRBV28	TRBJ1-5	NA	NA	TGTGCCAGCAGTTTTCTCACCGGGACAAACAATCAGCCCCAGCATTTT	CASSFLTGTNNQPQHF
TRBV2	TRBJ1-2	NA	NA	TGTGCCAGCAGTGTCTTAGTACCGTCTGGGTATGGCTACACCTTC	CASSVLVPSGYGYTF
TRBV5-1	TRBJ2-2	NA	NA	TGCGCCAGCAGCTGGATTTATAAGTACGGGGAGCTGTTTTTT	CASSWIYKYGELFF
TRBV5-1	TRBJ1-4	NA	NA	TGCGCCAGCAGCACCCTGACAGGAGCAAGTGAAAAACTGTTTTTT	CASSTLTGASEKLFF
TRBV28	TRBJ2-7	NA	NA	TGTGCCACCGAGGGCTCCTACGAGCAGTACTTC	CATEGSYEQYF
TRBV5-1	TRBJ2-6	once	NA	TGCGCCAGCAGCTTGGGACCAACAGGGACCCAAGTTGGGGCCAACGTCCTGACTTTC	CASSLGPTGTQVGANVLTF